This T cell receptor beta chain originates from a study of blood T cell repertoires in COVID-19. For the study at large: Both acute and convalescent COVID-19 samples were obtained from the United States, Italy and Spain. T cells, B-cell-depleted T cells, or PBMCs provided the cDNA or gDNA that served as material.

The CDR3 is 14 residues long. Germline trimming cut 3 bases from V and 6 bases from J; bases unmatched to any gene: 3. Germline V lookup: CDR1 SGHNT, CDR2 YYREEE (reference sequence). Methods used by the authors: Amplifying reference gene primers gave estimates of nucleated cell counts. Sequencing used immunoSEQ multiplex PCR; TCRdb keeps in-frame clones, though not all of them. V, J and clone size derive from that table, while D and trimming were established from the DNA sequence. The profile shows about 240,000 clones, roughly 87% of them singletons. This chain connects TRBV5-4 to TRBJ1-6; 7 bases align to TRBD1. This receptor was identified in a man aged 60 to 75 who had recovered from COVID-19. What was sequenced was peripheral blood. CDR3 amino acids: CASSYRDSNSPLHF. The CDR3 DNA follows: TGTGCCAGCAGCTACCGGGACAGTAATTCACCCCTCCACTTT. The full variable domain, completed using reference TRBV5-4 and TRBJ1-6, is ETGVTQSPTHLIKTRGQQVTLRCSSQSGHNTVSWYQQALGQGPQFIFQYYREEENGRGNFPPRFSGLQFPNYSSELNVNALELDDSALYLCASSYRDSNSPLHFGNGTRLTVT.